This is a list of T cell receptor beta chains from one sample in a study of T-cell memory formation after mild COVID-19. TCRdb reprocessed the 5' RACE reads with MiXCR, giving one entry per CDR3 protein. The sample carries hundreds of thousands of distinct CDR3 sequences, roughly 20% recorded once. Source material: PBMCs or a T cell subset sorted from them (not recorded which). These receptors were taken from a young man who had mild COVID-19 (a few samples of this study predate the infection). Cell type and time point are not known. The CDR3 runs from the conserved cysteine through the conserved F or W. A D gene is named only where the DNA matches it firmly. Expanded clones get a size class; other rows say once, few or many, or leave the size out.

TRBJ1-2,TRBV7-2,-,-,TGTGCCAGCAGCTTAGTGGGGGGGAGTTCTAACTATGGCTACACCTTC,CASSLVGGSSNYGYTF
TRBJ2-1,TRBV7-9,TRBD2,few,TGTGCCAGCAGCTCATTAGCGGGGTTCCCCTACAATGAGCAGTTCTTC,CASSSLAGFPYNEQFF
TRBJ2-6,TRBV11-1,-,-,TGTGCCAGCAGCCGATACAGAACTGGGGCCAACGTCCTGACTTTC,CASSRYRTGANVLTF
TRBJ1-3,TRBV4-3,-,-,TGCGCCAGCAGCCAAGGAGGCTCTAAAAACACCATATATTTT,CASSQGGSKNTIYF
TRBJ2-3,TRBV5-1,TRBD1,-,TGCGCCAGCAGCTTCCGAGCAGGGGGCGGTACAGATACGCAGTATTTT,CASSFRAGGGTDTQYF
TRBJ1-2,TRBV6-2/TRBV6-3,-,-,TGTGCCAGCAGTGCCAGTGAGGAGTTGCATGGCTACACCTTC,CASSASEELHGYTF
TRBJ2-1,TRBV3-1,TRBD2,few,TGTGCCAGCAGCCAAGGGGTCGGGGGGGCCGCTGAGCAGTTCTTC,CASSQGVGGAAEQFF
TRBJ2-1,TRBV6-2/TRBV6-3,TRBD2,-,TGTGCCAGCAGTTACCCCCCACTAGCGGGGGCTTACAATGAGCAGTTCTTC,CASSYPPLAGAYNEQFF
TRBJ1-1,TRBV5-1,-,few,TGCGCCAGCCGAATTGACGGACAGCCGAACACTGAAGCTTTCTTT,CASRIDGQPNTEAFF
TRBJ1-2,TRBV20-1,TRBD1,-,TGCAGTGCTAGCCTATCTCCTACAGGGGGGGACGGCTACACCTTC,CSASLSPTGGDGYTF
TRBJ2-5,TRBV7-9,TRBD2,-,TGTGCCAGCAGCAAATCACCTAGCGGCCGTCCTTTGGAGACCCAGTACTTC,CASSKSPSGRPLETQYF
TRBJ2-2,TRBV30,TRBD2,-,TGTGCCTGGAGCTCCGGGGGGACGAACACCGGGGAGCTGTTTTTT,CAWSSGGTNTGELFF
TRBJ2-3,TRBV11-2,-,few,TGTGCCAGCAGCTTAAATCCTAGCACAGATACGCAGTATTTT,CASSLNPSTDTQYF
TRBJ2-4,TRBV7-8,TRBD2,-,TGTGCCAGCAGCTTAGGGCTAGCGGCCCCCCTAGCCAAAAACATTCAGTACTTC,CASSLGLAAPLAKNIQYF
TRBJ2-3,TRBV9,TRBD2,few,TGTGCCAGCAGCGGCCTCCCTACTAGCGGAGCAGATACGCAGTATTTT,CASSGLPTSGADTQYF
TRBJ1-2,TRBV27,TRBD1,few,TGTGCCAGCAGTTCGGGACAGGGCCTGGGCTACACCTTC,CASSSGQGLGYTF
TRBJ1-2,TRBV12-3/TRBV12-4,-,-,TGTGCCAGCAGTTATCGGCCCCCGGATGGCTACACCTTC,CASSYRPPDGYTF
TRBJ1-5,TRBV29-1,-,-,TGCAGCGTTGGGGCAGGGGAGCAGCCCCAGCATTTT,CSVGAGEQPQHF
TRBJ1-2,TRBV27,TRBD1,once,TGTGCCAGCAGTCGCCGGGACAGGGAGCCCAGTGGCTACACCTTC,CASSRRDREPSGYTF
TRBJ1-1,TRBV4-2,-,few,TGTGCCAGCAGCCAAGAGGTAATAACCTCGCAAGCTTTCTTT,CASSQEVITSQAFF
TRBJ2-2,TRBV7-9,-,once,TGTGGGACCGGGGAGCTGTTTTTT,CGTGELFF
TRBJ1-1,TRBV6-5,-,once,TGTGCCAGCAGTTACTCTTGGGCAGGGTCGGTCACTGAAGCTTTCTTT,CASSYSWAGSVTEAFF
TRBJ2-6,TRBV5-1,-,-,TGCGCCAGCAGCTTGGCTGTGGACTCTGGGGCCAACGTCCTGACTTTC,CASSLAVDSGANVLTF
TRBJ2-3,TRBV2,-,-,TGTGCCTCTCACCTCGCCGGAGGAGGGGGCTTCGATACGCAGTATTTT,CASHLAGGGGFDTQYF
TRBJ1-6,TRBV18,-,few,TGTGCCAGCTCACCCTACGATTTGGTCACCCTCCACTTT,CASSPYDLVTLHF
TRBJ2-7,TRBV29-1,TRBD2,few,TGCAGCGTCCCTGATCCCCGGGGGGAACCCTACGAGCAGTACTTC,CSVPDPRGEPYEQYF
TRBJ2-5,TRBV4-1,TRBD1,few,TGCGCCAGCAGCCACCCAGGACAGGGGGGCGAGACCCAGTACTTC,CASSHPGQGGETQYF
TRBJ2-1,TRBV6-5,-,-,TGTGCCAGCAGTCTCCGGGCCACGGCCCACAATGAGCAGTTCTTC,CASSLRATAHNEQFF
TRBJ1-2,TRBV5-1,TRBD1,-,TGCGCCAGCAGCGAGAGGACAGGCAACTATGGCTACACCTTC,CASSERTGNYGYTF
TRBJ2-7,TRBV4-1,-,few,TGCGCCAGCAGCCAAGGATTTCGGGTTCGGCAGTACTTC,CASSQGFRVRQYF
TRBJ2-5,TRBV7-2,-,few,TGTGCCAGCAGATCGAAGACCCAGTACTTC,CASRSKTQYF
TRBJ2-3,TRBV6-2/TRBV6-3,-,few,TGTGCCAGCAGTTACCGGCGCACAGATACGCAGTATTTT,CASSYRRTDTQYF
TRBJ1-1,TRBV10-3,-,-,TGTGCCATCAACCCACAGGGTGAGATGGGGAACACTGAAGCTTTCTTT,CAINPQGEMGNTEAFF
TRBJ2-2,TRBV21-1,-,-,TGTGCCAGCAGACATCCAGGACAGGGTTGTACCGGGGAGCTGTTTTTT,CASRHPGQGCTGELFF
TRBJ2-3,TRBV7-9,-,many,TGTGCCAGCAGCCCCGGGGCAGATACGCAGTATTTT,CASSPGADTQYF
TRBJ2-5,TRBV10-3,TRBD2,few,TGTGCCATCAGTGAGTCTGTAGCGGGGAGCCAAGAGACCCAGTACTTC,CAISESVAGSQETQYF
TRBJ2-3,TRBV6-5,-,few,TGTGCCAGCAGTTCTCGGACCACCATGGCGGGTACGCAGTATTTT,CASSSRTTMAGTQYF
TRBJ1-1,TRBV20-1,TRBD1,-,TGCAGTGCTTCGAGACAGGGGGACACTGAAGCTTTCTTT,CSASRQGDTEAFF
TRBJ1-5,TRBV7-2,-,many,TGTGCCAGCAGCCCCGACAGGAATGGTCAGCCCCAGCATTTT,CASSPDRNGQPQHF
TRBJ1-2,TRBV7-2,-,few,TGTGCCAGCAGCCCTTCGGGTGGGACATGGTTAGGCTACACCTTC,CASSPSGGTWLGYTF
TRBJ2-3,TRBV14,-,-,TGTGCCAGCAGCCCCGTATTCCGCACAGATACGCAGTATTTT,CASSPVFRTDTQYF
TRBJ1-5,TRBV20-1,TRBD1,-,TGCAGTGCTTCCGGGACAGGGGGCGGTCAGCCCCAGCATTTT,CSASGTGGGQPQHF
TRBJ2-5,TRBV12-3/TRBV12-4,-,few,TGTGCCAGCAGTACACTACCTTATACAGGGACGGCGGAGACCCAGTACTTC,CASSTLPYTGTAETQYF